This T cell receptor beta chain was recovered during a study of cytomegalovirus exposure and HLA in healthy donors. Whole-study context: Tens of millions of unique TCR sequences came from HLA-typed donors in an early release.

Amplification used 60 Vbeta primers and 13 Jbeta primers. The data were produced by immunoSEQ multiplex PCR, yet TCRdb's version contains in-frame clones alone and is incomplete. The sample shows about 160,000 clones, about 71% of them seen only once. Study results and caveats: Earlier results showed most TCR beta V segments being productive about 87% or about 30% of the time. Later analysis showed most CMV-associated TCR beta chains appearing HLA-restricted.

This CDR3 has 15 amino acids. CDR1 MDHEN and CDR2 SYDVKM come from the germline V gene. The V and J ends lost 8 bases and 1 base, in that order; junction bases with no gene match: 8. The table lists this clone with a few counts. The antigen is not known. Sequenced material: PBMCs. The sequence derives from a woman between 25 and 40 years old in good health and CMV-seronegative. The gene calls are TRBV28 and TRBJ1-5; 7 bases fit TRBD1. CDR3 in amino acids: CASLRQGDSNQPQHF. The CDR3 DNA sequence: TGTGCCAGCCTGCGGCAGGGGGACAGCAATCAGCCCCAGCATTTT.